This T cell receptor (beta chain) was recorded in a study of cytomegalovirus exposure and HLA in healthy donors. This CDR3 has 14 residues. Trimming left V 0 bases short and J 4 bases short, with 8 bases between. In germline, CDR1 is SGHRS, CDR2 YFSETQ. PCR amplification relied on 60 Vbeta primers (plus 13 Jbeta primers). Original methodology: Roughly 11 million of the roughly 80 million unique TCR beta chains counted in a later analysis were shared. Profiling relied on immunoSEQ multiplex PCR, and the TCRdb table lists in-frame clones only, not all of them. V and J calls and clone size are given by that table; D and trimming were obtained from the DNA. The sample contains 150,000 to 200,000 clones, approximately 65% of which appear only once.

V usage is TRBV5-1 and J usage is TRBJ2-1, with a weak D call TRBD1 (5 bases). The sequencing input was PBMCs. The receptor was derived from a man aged 35-49 years in good health and CMV-seronegative. CDR3 sequence: CASSLGQTYNEQFF. DNA of the CDR3: TGCGCCAGCAGCTTGGGACAGACTTACAATGAGCAGTTCTTC.